This T cell receptor (beta chain) was identified during a study of cytomegalovirus exposure and HLA in healthy donors. The study, taken as a whole, reports: HLA alleles were associated with 16,951 TCR beta sequences in a later analysis at 0.05 false discovery rate. Specificity of three CMV-associated chains for CMV antigens was verified in vitro.

Concerning this clone: Its antigen is still unknown.

The CDR3 is 13 amino acids. V gave up 6 bases and J gave up 3 bases; unmatched junction bases: 5. Per the germline V gene, CDR1 is SQVTM and CDR2 is ANQGSEA. The PCR was carried out with 60 Vbeta primers and 13 Jbeta primers. Clones were sequenced by immunoSEQ multiplex PCR, and TCRdb holds only the in-frame ones, with some missing. The data hold roughly 190,000 clones, with roughly four fifths observed a single time. The TCR comes from a young woman in good health and CMV-seronegative. The sample was PBMCs. This chain uses TRBV29-1 with TRBJ2-1, with 7 bases fitting TRBD1. In DNA, the CDR3 is TGCAGCGTGATGGCAGGGGGCTACAATGAGCAGTTCTTC. Translating gives CSVMAGGYNEQFF.